These T cell receptor beta chains were read from a single sample in a study of PD-L1 blockade in urothelial cancer. The repertoire was sequenced with immunoSEQ multiplex PCR; TCRdb's copy has only in-frame clones and lacks some. Of 50,000 or so clones listed, approximately 86% are singletons. The sequencing here drew on PBMCs, taken around atezolizumab (anti-PD-L1) treatment. Receptors originate from a middle-aged man with urothelial cancer. CDR3s include the opening cysteine and the closing phenylalanine or tryptophan. A D gene is named only where the DNA matches it firmly. Rows give clone size only sometimes, using once, few, many, or a class for an expanded clone.

>NA|TRBV6-4|TRBJ2-1|NA
TGTGCCAGCAGTGACCGAACAGGGAAATCGCGCGATGAGCAGTTCTTC
CASSDRTGKSRDEQFF
>NA|TRBV4-1|TRBJ1-6|NA
TGCGCCAGCAGCCAAGATGGCCAGGGGAGCTCCTATAATTCACCCCTCCACTTT
CASSQDGQGSSYNSPLHF
>TRBD1|TRBV10-3|TRBJ2-6|NA
TGTGCCATCAGTCGACAGGGCGCCATCCTAAGCTCTGGGGCCAACGTCCTGACTTTC
CAISRQGAILSSGANVLTF
>NA|TRBV30|TRBJ2-2|NA
TGTGCCTGGAGACCGCTTACAGGCACCGGGGAGCTGTTTTTT
CAWRPLTGTGELFF
>TRBD1|TRBV2|TRBJ1-1|NA
TGTGCCAGCGGGTGGGCTGGACAGGGGGCTTTCTTT
CASGWAGQGAFF
>TRBD1|TRBV6-5|TRBJ1-2|NA
TGTGCCAGCAGCACCGGGACAGGTGGCTACACCTTC
CASSTGTGGYTF
>NA|TRBV9|TRBJ1-1|NA
TGTGCCAGCAGCGAGCCCGTGGGGGGGGAGCTTAAGATGAACACTGAAGCTTTCTTT
CASSEPVGGELKMNTEAFF
>NA|TRBV4-1|TRBJ2-1|NA
TGCGCCAGCAGCCAAGTGGGGACACCCAGGTTCTTC
CASSQVGTPRFF
>TRBD1|TRBV5-1|TRBJ2-3|NA
TGCGCCAGCAGCGGAAGACCGGGACAGAAGGGGGATACGCAGTATTTT
CASSGRPGQKGDTQYF
>TRBD1|TRBV2|TRBJ1-1|NA
TGTGCCAGCAGTCCCATGACAGGGCTGAACACTGAAGCTTTCTTT
CASSPMTGLNTEAFF
>TRBD1|TRBV19|TRBJ2-7|NA
TGTGCCAGTAGCGAGGCGACAGGGGCTTCCTACGAGCAGTACTTC
CASSEATGASYEQYF
>TRBD1|TRBV7-9|TRBJ1-5|NA
TGTGCCAGCAGCTTAGGGACAGGGGTTTATCAGCCCCAGCATTTT
CASSLGTGVYQPQHF
>NA|TRBV6-5|TRBJ1-1|few
TGTGCCAGCAGTTACTCTGGGACAATGAACACTGAAGCTTTCTTT
CASSYSGTMNTEAFF
>TRBD1|TRBV15|TRBJ1-5|NA
TGTGCCACCAGCAGACCTACAGGGGGACTCAATCAGCCCCAGCATTTT
CATSRPTGGLNQPQHF
>NA|TRBV14|TRBJ2-5|once
TGTGCCAGCAGCCCCCGGGACACTTACCCCCTGGCAGAGACCCAGTACTTC
CASSPRDTYPLAETQYF
>NA|TRBV10-3|TRBJ2-1|once
TGTGCCATCAGTGAGTCAGGAGGGGGGGGAAATGAGCAGTTCTTC
CAISESGGGGNEQFF
>TRBD1|TRBV2|TRBJ1-5|NA
TGTGCCAGCAGGGGACCGGGACAGGCCAATCAGCCCCAGCATTTT
CASRGPGQANQPQHF
>NA|TRBV7-9|TRBJ2-7|NA
TGTGCCAGCAGCTCTGCGGGCCGGGACTTAGGGCAGTACTTC
CASSSAGRDLGQYF
>NA|TRBV7-9|TRBJ2-1|NA
TGTGCCAGCAGCCCTGCGGAGGAGCAGTTCTTC
CASSPAEEQFF
>TRBD1|TRBV7-2|TRBJ2-7|NA
TGTGCCAGCAGCTTTCAGGGGGCTAACGAGCAGTACTTC
CASSFQGANEQYF
>NA|TRBV25-1|TRBJ2-1|many
TGTGCCAGCAGTGGGCGGACAAAATACAATGAGCAGTTCTTC
CASSGRTKYNEQFF
>TRBD1|TRBV14|TRBJ1-2|NA
TGTGCCAGCAGCCTCGACAGGGTACCCTATGGCTACACCTTC
CASSLDRVPYGYTF
>NA|TRBV4-2|TRBJ2-5|NA
TGTGCCAGCAGCCAAGCGGGGTTACAAGAGACCCAGTACTTC
CASSQAGLQETQYF
>TRBD2|TRBV18|TRBJ2-1|NA
TGTGCCAGCTCCCTAGGGACTAGCGTTATATATGAGCAGTTCTTC
CASSLGTSVIYEQFF
>NA|TRBV25-1|TRBJ2-7|NA
TGTGCCAGCAGTGTAACAGGGACCTACGAGCAGTACTTC
CASSVTGTYEQYF
>TRBD2|TRBV7-2|TRBJ2-3|NA
TGTGCCAGCAGCTTAAGGGCTAGCGGGAGGGCCGGAGATACGCAGTATTTT
CASSLRASGRAGDTQYF
>NA|TRBV5-1|TRBJ2-6|NA
TGCGCCAGCGAGTTGGGGACAGGGGCCAACGTCCTGACTTTC
CASELGTGANVLTF
>NA|TRBV14|TRBJ1-1|NA
TGTGCCAGCAGCCAAGATTGGGGGGGGGTGAACACTGAAGCTTTCTTT
CASSQDWGGVNTEAFF
>TRBD1|TRBV2|TRBJ2-7|NA
TGTGCCAGCAGTGATTCCGGGACAGGGACCTACGAGCAGTACTTC
CASSDSGTGTYEQYF
>TRBD2|TRBV30|TRBJ2-7|NA
TGTGCCTGGACCAAAGGGACTAGCTACGAGCAGTACTTC
CAWTKGTSYEQYF
>NA|TRBV10-2|TRBJ2-3|NA
TGCGCCAGCAGCAAGCTACTAGCAGATACGCAGTATTTT
CASSKLLADTQYF
>NA|TRBV5-1|TRBJ1-2|NA
TGCGCCAGCAGCTTGGTAGGCGGGAACGGCTACACCTTC
CASSLVGGNGYTF
>TRBD1|TRBV28|TRBJ2-7|few
TGTGCCAGCACGCCGACAGGGGCCTACTACGAGCAGTACTTC
CASTPTGAYYEQYF
>NA|TRBV5-6|TRBJ2-1|NA
TGTGCCAGCAGCTTGAGGGAGTATTACAATGAGCAGTTCTTC
CASSLREYYNEQFF
>TRBD2|TRBV7-2|TRBJ2-1|NA
TGTGCCAGCAGCTTTACTAGCGGGTTTTCCTACAATGAGCAGTTCTTC
CASSFTSGFSYNEQFF
>NA|TRBV19|TRBJ1-5|NA
TGTGCCAGTAGAAGACAGACCAATCAGCCCCAGCATTTT
CASRRQTNQPQHF
>NA|TRBV5-1|TRBJ1-5|NA
TGCGCCAGCAGCTTGGACGGTTATAGCAATCAGCCCCAGCATTTT
CASSLDGYSNQPQHF
>TRBD2|TRBV2|TRBJ2-2|NA
TGTGCCAGCAAGGGACTAAGTGGGTCCGGGGAGCTGTTTTTT
CASKGLSGSGELFF
>NA|TRBV19|TRBJ1-1|NA
TGTGCCAGTAGTATCGGATTCGGAGCGGGGAACACTGAAGCTTTCTTT
CASSIGFGAGNTEAFF
>NA|TRBV5-6|TRBJ2-2|NA
TGTGCCAGCAGCGCGGGGACAGAGAACACCGGGGAGCTGTTTTTT
CASSAGTENTGELFF
>NA|TRBV29-1|TRBJ1-2|few
TGCAGCGTTGGCCAGTCTGCCCTCTATGGCTACACCTTC
CSVGQSALYGYTF
>NA|TRBV6-6|TRBJ1-2|NA
TGTGCCAGCAGTTACTCGGGCATCTACACCTTC
CASSYSGIYTF
>NA|TRBV19|TRBJ2-5|NA
TGTGCCAGTAGTGCCAGGGTCCAAGAGACCCAGTACTTC
CASSARVQETQYF